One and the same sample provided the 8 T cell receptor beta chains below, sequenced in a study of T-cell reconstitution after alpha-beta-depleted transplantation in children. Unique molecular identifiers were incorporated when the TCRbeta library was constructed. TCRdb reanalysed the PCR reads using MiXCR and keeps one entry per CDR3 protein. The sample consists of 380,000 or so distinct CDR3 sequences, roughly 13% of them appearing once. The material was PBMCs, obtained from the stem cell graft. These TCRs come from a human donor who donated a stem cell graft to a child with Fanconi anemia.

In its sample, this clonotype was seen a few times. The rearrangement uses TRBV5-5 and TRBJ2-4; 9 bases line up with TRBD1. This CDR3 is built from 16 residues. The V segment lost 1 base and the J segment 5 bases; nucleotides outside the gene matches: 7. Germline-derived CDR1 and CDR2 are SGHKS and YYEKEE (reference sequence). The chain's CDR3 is CASSLWGTGGENIQYF. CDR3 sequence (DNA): TGTGCCAGCAGCTTGTGGGGTACAGGGGGCGAAAACATTCAGTACTTC.

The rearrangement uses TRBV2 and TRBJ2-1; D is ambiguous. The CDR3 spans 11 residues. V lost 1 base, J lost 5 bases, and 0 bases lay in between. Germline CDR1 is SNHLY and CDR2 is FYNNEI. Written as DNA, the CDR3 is TGTGCCAGCAGTGAAGACAATGAGCAGTTCTTC. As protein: CASSEDNEQFF. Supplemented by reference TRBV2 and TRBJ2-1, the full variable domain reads EPEVTQTPSHQVTQMGQEVILRCVPISNHLYFYWYRQILGQKVEFLVSFYNNEISEKSEIFDDQFSVERPDGSNFTLKIRSTKLEDSAMYFCASSEDNEQFFGPGTRLTVL.

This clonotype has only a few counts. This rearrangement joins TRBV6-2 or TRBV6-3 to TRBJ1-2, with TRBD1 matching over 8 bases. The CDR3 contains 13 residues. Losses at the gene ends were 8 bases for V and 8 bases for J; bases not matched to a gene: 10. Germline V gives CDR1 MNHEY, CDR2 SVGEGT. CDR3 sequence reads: CASERQGFNGYTF. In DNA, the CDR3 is TGTGCCAGCGAGAGACAGGGGTTCAACGGCTACACCTTC.

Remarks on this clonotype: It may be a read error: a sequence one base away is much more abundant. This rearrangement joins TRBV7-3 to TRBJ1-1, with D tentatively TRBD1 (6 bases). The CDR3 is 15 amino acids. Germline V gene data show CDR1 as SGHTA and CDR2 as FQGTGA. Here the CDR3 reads CASSVTPGVGTEAFF. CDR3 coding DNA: TGTGCCAGCAGCGTAACTCCAGGGGTGGGCACTGAAGCTTTCTTT.

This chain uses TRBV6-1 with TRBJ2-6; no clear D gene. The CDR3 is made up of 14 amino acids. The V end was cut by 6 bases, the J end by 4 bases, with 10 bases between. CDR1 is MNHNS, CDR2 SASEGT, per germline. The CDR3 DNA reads TGTGCCAGCAGCCCTGGGGTGGGGGCCAACGTCCTGACTTTC. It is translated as CASSPGVGANVLTF.

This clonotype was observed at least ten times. In DNA, the CDR3 is TGCGCCAGCAGCCACGGAAGGGGGACAGGTTACGCTTTCTTT. Translation gives CASSHGRGTGYAFF. The V call is TRBV5-1, the J call TRBJ1-1; the match to TRBD1 covers 8 bases. V dropped 4 bases and J dropped 11; count of bases not matched to a gene: 13. CDR3 length equals 14 residues. Germline V lookup: CDR1 SGHRS, CDR2 YFSETQ.

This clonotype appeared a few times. The CDR3 protein is CASSSRSGGLYEQYF. CDR3 in DNA: TGTGCCAGCAGCTCCAGGAGCGGGGGGTTATACGAGCAGTACTTC. The chain joins TRBV7-8 to TRBJ2-7; TRBD2 agrees at 9 bases. This CDR3 is 15 amino acids long. The germline CDR1 and CDR2 sequences are SGHVS and FQNEAQ. V dropped 4 bases and J dropped 4; count of bases not matched to a gene: 8.

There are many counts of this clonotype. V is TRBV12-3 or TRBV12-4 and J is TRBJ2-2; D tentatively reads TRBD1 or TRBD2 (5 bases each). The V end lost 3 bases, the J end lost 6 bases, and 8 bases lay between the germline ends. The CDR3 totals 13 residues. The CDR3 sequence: CASSFEGSGELFF. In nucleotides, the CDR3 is TGTGCCAGCAGTTTCGAGGGGTCCGGGGAGCTGTTTTTT.